The 21 T cell receptor beta chains below come from one sample, sequenced in a study of early T cells in non-severe SARS-CoV-2 infection. A single record per CDR3 protein comes from TCRdb applying MiXCR to the 5' RACE reads. The sample shows 50,000 to 75,000 distinct CDR3 sequences, around 13% of them seen only once. The sample here was whole blood, taken at baseline. These receptors were obtained from an adult who was a healthcare worker with PCR-confirmed SARS-CoV-2 infection or an uninfected control (not recorded which). The donor label of this sample is uncertain.

V usage is TRBV5-4 and J usage is TRBJ1-3, with 11 bases identical to TRBD1. CDR1 is SGHNT and CDR2 is YYREEE in the germline V gene (reference sequence). The V segment lost 3 bases and the J segment 8 bases; nucleotides outside the gene matches: 10. The CDR3 runs 16 residues. The CDR3 region has the DNA TGTGCCAGCAGCTACTTTCCCGGGACAGGGGGATACACCATATATTTT. Translation: CASSYFPGTGGYTIYF.

The J gene is TRBJ2-3, the V gene TRBV5-1; no definite D call. The V gene's germline CDR1 is SGHRS and CDR2 YFSETQ. V was trimmed by 2 bases and J by 2 bases, leaving 9 bases between them. The CDR3 is 14 amino acids. The CDR3 is CASSFQDITDTQYF. CDR3 bases: TGCGCCAGCAGCTTCCAGGATATCACAGATACGCAGTATTTT. Complete variable domain (other parts from reference TRBV5-1 and TRBJ2-3): KAGVTQTPRYLIKTRGQQVTLSCSPISGHRSVSWYQQTPGQGLQFLFEYFSETQRNKGNFPGRFSGRQFSNSRSEMNVSTLELGDSALYLCASSFQDITDTQYFGPGTRLTVL.

The chain couples TRBV5-4 to TRBJ2-1; 12 nucleotides match TRBD2. V dropped 6 bases and J dropped 8; count of bases not matched to a gene: 12. Germline values: CDR1 SGHNT, CDR2 YYREEE (reference sequence). CDR3 length: 16 amino acids. The CDR3 nucleotides are TGTGCCAGCAACCCGAACCTAGCGGGGGGGCCGGATGAGCAGTTCTTC. This codes for CASNPNLAGGPDEQFF.

This clonotype turned up a few times. V is TRBV28 and J is TRBJ1-5, with D hard to call. CDR3 length equals 13 residues. Germline loops: CDR1 MDHEN, CDR2 SYDVKM. V lost 5 bases and J 5 bases, leaving 10 bases between the germline ends. The CDR3 protein is CASSISSHQPQHF. CDR3 DNA: TGTGCCAGCAGTATCTCCTCTCATCAGCCCCAGCATTTT.

This clonotype was counted a few times. This CDR3 is CASNVRVGSEQYV. The DNA for the CDR3 is TGTGCCAGCAATGTTAGGGTAGGATCCGAGCAGTACGTC. The rearrangement joins TRBV2 to TRBJ2-7; D not certain. V gave up 7 bases and J gave up 6 bases, with 16 bases separating them. The germline CDR1 and CDR2 sequences are SNHLY and FYNNEI. The CDR3 is 13 amino acids.

This clonotype has more than one count but fewer than ten. CDR3 nucleotides: TGTGCCAGCAGGCCGCAGATTTGGGGCCAAGAGACCCAGTACTTC. The encoded protein is CASRPQIWGQETQYF. The chain joins TRBV6-1 to TRBJ2-5; D gene ambiguous. CDR1 and CDR2 from the germline V gene are MNHNS and SASEGT. Trimming cost V 6 bases and J 1 base, with 15 bases left between them. The CDR3 loop spans 15 amino acids.

This clonotype was seen a few times. This chain connects TRBV30 to TRBJ1-5, with 8 positions matching TRBD1. Germline V gene lookup returns CDR1 GTSNPN and CDR2 SVGIG (reference sequence). V dropped 5 bases and J dropped 4; count of bases not matched to a gene: 7. This CDR3 region has 14 residues. The CDR3 bases are TGTGCCTGGGCGACAGGGGAATCGAATCAGCCCCAGCATTTT. Protein: CAWATGESNQPQHF.

This clonotype was observed a few times. The chain has TRBV7-9 and TRBJ2-2; D is uncertain. Trimming removed 2 bases at V and 1 base at J, with 2 bases between. CDR1 SEHNR and CDR2 FQNEAQ come from the germline V gene (reference sequence). The CDR3 extends over 13 amino acids. For the CDR3, the DNA is TGTGCCAGCAGCTTATGGAACACCGGGGAGCTGTTTTTT. Amino acids: CASSLWNTGELFF.

Ten or more counts support this clonotype. This chain connects TRBV6-5 to TRBJ1-4, with unresolved D. This CDR3 comprises 15 residues. Germline V lookup: CDR1 MNHEY, CDR2 SVGAGI. V gave up 2 bases and J gave up 4 bases, with 11 bases separating them. The CDR3 coding sequence is TGTGCCAGCAGTTACCTAACTTCTGGTAATGAAAAACTGTTTTTT. Translated: CASSYLTSGNEKLFF.

This clonotype has just a few counts. The chain links TRBV18 to TRBJ1-1; unclear D gene. Germline CDR1 and CDR2: KGHSH and LQKENI. This CDR3 comprises 14 residues. V was clipped by 0 bases and J by 1 base, with 6 bases between them. CDR3: CASSPPGRNTEAFF. Written as DNA, the CDR3 is TGTGCCAGCTCACCACCGGGCAGGAACACTGAAGCTTTCTTT. Drawing the rest from reference TRBV18 and TRBJ1-1, the complete variable domain is NAGVMQNPRHLVRRRGQEARLRCSPMKGHSHVYWYRQLPEEGLKFMVYLQKENIIDESGMPKERFSAEFPKEGPSILRIQQVVRGDSAAYFCASSPPGRNTEAFFGQGTRLTVV.

This clonotype came up a few times. The rearrangement joins TRBV10-3 to TRBJ2-5; no firm D call. Germline-derived CDR1 and CDR2 are ENHRY and SYGVKD. The V gene lost 8 bases and the J gene lost 5 bases, with 6 bases spanning the gap. The CDR3 has 10 amino acids. The DNA for the CDR3 is TGTGCCATCGGTCGGGAGACCCAGTACTTC. Its translation: CAIGRETQYF.

The chain joins TRBV5-1 to TRBJ2-6, with 8 bases matching TRBD1. V shed 4 bases, J shed 4 bases, and the junction held 10 bases outside the gene matches. Looked up from germline, CDR1 is SGHRS and CDR2 is YFSETQ. The length of the CDR3 is 17 residues. The CDR3 spells CASSQGGTGLGANVLTF. CDR3 nucleotides: TGCGCCAGCAGCCAAGGGGGGACAGGCCTGGGGGCCAACGTCCTGACTTTC. Supplemented by reference TRBV5-1 and TRBJ2-6, the full variable domain reads KAGVTQTPRYLIKTRGQQVTLSCSPISGHRSVSWYQQTPGQGLQFLFEYFSETQRNKGNFPGRFSGRQFSNSRSEMNVSTLELGDSALYLCASSQGGTGLGANVLTFGAGSRLTVL.

The chain carries TRBV3-1 and TRBJ2-1; weak D call: TRBD2 (6 bases). V gave up 2 bases and J gave up 7 bases, with 12 bases separating them. The CDR3 length is 14 residues. Germline V gene data show CDR1 as LGHDT and CDR2 as YNNKEL (reference sequence). The CDR3 nucleotides read TGTGCCAGCAGCCAAACACACCGGGGGAATGAGCAGTTCTTC. Translated: CASSQTHRGNEQFF.

This chain links TRBV11-2 with TRBJ2-5; possibly TRBD1 for D (6 bases). The CDR3 extends over 16 amino acids. Germline V CDR1 and CDR2: SGHAT, FQNNGV. Trimming pared 1 base from V and 1 base from J, leaving 13 bases between. In DNA form, the CDR3 reads TGTGCCAGCAGCTTAGCAGGACAGCAGGCCCAAGAGACCCAGTACTTC. Translated: CASSLAGQQAQETQYF. Full variable domain (missing parts from reference TRBV11-2 and TRBJ2-5): EAGVAQSPRYKIIEKRQSVAFWCNPISGHATLYWYQQILGQGPKLLIQFQNNGVVDDSQLPKDRFSAERLKGVDSTLKIQPAKLEDSAVYLCASSLAGQQAQETQYFGPGTRLLVL.

V usage is TRBV7-3 and J usage is TRBJ2-1; TRBD2 aligns across 8 bases. The CDR3 consists of 14 residues. Per the germline V gene, CDR1 is SGHTA and CDR2 is FQGTGA. J was trimmed by 2 bases and V by 5 bases; bases with no gene match: 2. The CDR3 sequence is CASSAGGPYNEQFF. The CDR3 nucleotides are TGTGCCAGCAGCGCGGGGGGCCCCTACAATGAGCAGTTCTTC.

The sample holds many counts of this clonotype. The gene calls are TRBV7-2 and TRBJ1-2; no definite D call. There are 13 residues in the CDR3. Trimming took 4 bases from V and 3 from J, leaving 9 bases between them. Germline values: CDR1 SGHTA, CDR2 FQGNSA. CDR3: CASSSDPDYGYTF. DNA of the CDR3: TGTGCCAGCAGCTCAGACCCAGACTATGGCTACACCTTC.

The table lists this clonotype with a few counts. The V gene is TRBV7-6, the J gene TRBJ2-3, with D unresolved. This CDR3 is built from 12 residues. From germline, CDR1 is SGHVS and CDR2 FNYEAQ. V was clipped by 5 bases and J by 4 bases, with 7 bases between them. The CDR3 DNA follows: TGTGCCAGCAGCGCCATGGCAGATACGCAGTATTTT. The encoded protein is CASSAMADTQYF.

The chain employs TRBV5-1 and TRBJ2-2, with 9 bases identical to TRBD1. The CDR3 runs to 16 residues. Germline V gene data show CDR1 as SGHRS and CDR2 as YFSETQ. J lost 0 bases, V lost 3 bases, and 3 bases had no gene match. The CDR3 DNA is TGCGCCAGCAGCTCAGGGACAGGGACGAACACCGGGGAGCTGTTTTTT. It encodes CASSSGTGTNTGELFF.

The CDR3 is CSVEGNGNTEAFF. CDR3 coding DNA: TGCAGCGTTGAAGGGAACGGGAACACTGAAGCTTTCTTT. J is TRBJ1-1 and V is TRBV29-1; D gene ambiguous. V was cut by 1 base and J by 1 base, with 7 bases left in between. The CDR3 contains 13 residues. CDR1 and CDR2 (germline): SQVTM, ANQGSEA.

This clonotype was observed at least ten times. The chain carries TRBV12-3 or TRBV12-4 and TRBJ1-2; TRBD1 matches 7 bases. Germline trimming cut 7 bases from V and 10 bases from J; bases unmatched to any gene: 15. This CDR3 region has 14 residues. The CDR3 sequence: CASTWRSDRADYTF. DNA for the CDR3: TGTGCCAGCACCTGGCGGAGCGACAGGGCGGACTACACCTTC.

This clonotype occurred a few times. Sequence at one end of the junction differs from germline and may be a read error. The chain is built from TRBV27 and TRBJ2-3; D gene unclear. CDR3 length: 12 residues. CDR1 MNHEY and CDR2 SMNVEV come from the germline V gene (reference sequence). The CDR3 DNA is TGCGCCAGCAGTTTGCGGTCAGATACGCAGTATTTT. Translating gives CASSLRSDTQYF.